These 13 T cell receptor beta chains were sequenced from one sample in a study of blood T cells in healthy people across ages. With a J-beta primer mix and a sample-barcoded 5' primer, a second PCR ran roughly 6 to 12 cycles. A single record per CDR3 protein comes from TCRdb applying MiXCR to the 5' RACE reads. The profile shows about 290,000 distinct CDR3 sequences, roughly a quarter of them singletons. Sequenced: blood. The receptor source for this set is a woman in her sixties or seventies in good health.

The rearrangement links TRBV20-1 to TRBJ2-5, with 8 bases identical to TRBD2. Judging by the DNA end, TRBJ2-1 fits better; the J call may be wrong. This CDR3 comprises 14 residues. Looked up from germline, CDR1 is DFQATT and CDR2 is SNEGSKA (reference sequence). This CDR3 is CSATSGRGNNEQFF. The DNA for the CDR3 is TGCAGTGCCACTTCCGGGAGGGGAAACAATGAGCAGTTCTTC.

The CDR3 nucleotides read TGCGCCAGCAGCGCACATGCAGGACTAGTAGGCAATGAGCAGTTCTTC. This translates into CASSAHAGLVGNEQFF. The V gene is TRBV5-1, the J gene TRBJ2-1, with 7 bases fitting TRBD2. This CDR3 comprises 16 residues. J gave up 6 bases and V 4 bases, and 13 bases lay outside the gene matches. Germline V gives CDR1 SGHRS, CDR2 YFSETQ. The whole variable domain, remainder taken from reference TRBV5-1 and TRBJ2-1, is KAGVTQTPRYLIKTRGQQVTLSCSPISGHRSVSWYQQTPGQGLQFLFEYFSETQRNKGNFPGRFSGRQFSNSRSEMNVSTLELGDSALYLCASSAHAGLVGNEQFFGPGTRLTVL.

V and J are TRBV7-9 and TRBJ2-3; no firm D call. Germline assignment: CDR1 SEHNR and CDR2 FQNEAQ (reference sequence). The V end was cut by 5 bases, the J end by 3 bases, with 18 bases between. The CDR3 has 16 residues. The CDR3 region is CASSLPESSPTDTQYF. CDR3 nucleotides: TGTGCCAGCAGCCTCCCGGAATCTAGTCCGACAGATACGCAGTATTTT.

This clonotype has at least ten counts. This chain links TRBV29-1 with TRBJ2-5; perhaps TRBD1 as D (6 bases). This CDR3 has 14 amino acids. V dropped 4 bases and J dropped 5 bases, with 17 bases sitting between them. CDR1 is SQVTM and CDR2 is ANQGSEA in the germline V gene. The CDR3 bases are TGCAGCGTTGCAGGTGGCAGGGGTGGGGAGACCCAGTACTTC. It translates to CSVAGGRGGETQYF.

Only a few counts were recorded for this clonotype. The chain joins TRBV7-2 to TRBJ2-1; D may be TRBD2 (7 bases). The V and J ends lost 6 bases and 2 bases respectively, with 17 bases between them. CDR3 length: 16 residues. In germline, CDR1 is SGHTA, CDR2 FQGNSA. CDR3 sequence: CASRKGGGAPYNEQFF. CDR3 bases: TGTGCCAGCAGAAAGGGGGGAGGGGCCCCCTACAATGAGCAGTTCTTC.

This clonotype was counted only a few times. The chain carries TRBV4-1 and TRBJ2-3; no clear D. The CDR3 has 14 residues. V was cut by 0 bases and J by 2 bases, with 6 bases left in between. CDR1 and CDR2 (germline): MGHRA, YSYEKL. CDR3 sequence (DNA): TGCGCCAGCAGCCAAGATATGAACACAGATACGCAGTATTTT. This gives the protein CASSQDMNTDTQYF.

As concerns this clonotype: The conserved phenylalanine or tryptophan normally closing the CDR3 is absent here, so this likely arose from a read error. The rearrangement joins TRBV7-3 to TRBJ2-1; 8 nucleotides line up with TRBD1. Per the germline V gene, CDR1 is SGHTA and CDR2 is FQGTGA. J gave up 5 bases and V 5 bases, and 11 bases lay outside the gene matches. The CDR3 has 16 residues. CDR3 loop: CASSKMTGAVNNEQFS. The CDR3 bases are TGTGCCAGCAGCAAAATGACAGGGGCCGTAAACAATGAGCAGTTCTCC.

The sample holds a few counts of this clonotype. The chain uses TRBV6-5 and TRBJ2-5; 7 bases fit TRBD1. The germline V gene has CDR1 MNHEY and CDR2 SVGAGI. V lost 1 base to trimming and J lost 3 bases; unmatched junction nucleotides: 5. The CDR3 runs to 15 residues. The CDR3: CASSYWGQRKETQYF. As DNA, the CDR3 is TGTGCCAGCAGTTACTGGGGACAGAGGAAAGAGACCCAGTACTTC.

The chain joins TRBV20-1 to TRBJ1-2, with D possibly TRBD1 on 5 matching bases. The V gene's germline CDR1 is DFQATT and CDR2 SNEGSKA (reference sequence). The V end was cut by 1 base, the J end by 1 base, with 16 bases between. The CDR3 has 16 residues. The CDR3 DNA follows: TGCAGTGCTAGAGGCCCCCCCGGGACCCATAACTATGGCTACACCTTC. Translated: CSARGPPGTHNYGYTF.

The V and J genes are TRBV20-1 and TRBJ2-5; D remains unclear. This CDR3 region has 13 residues. V lost 4 bases and J lost 0, with 9 bases in between. The germline V gene encodes CDR1 DFQATT and CDR2 SNEGSKA (reference sequence). The CDR3 is CSATIRHQETQYF. Here the CDR3 DNA reads TGCAGTGCTACAATCAGGCACCAAGAGACCCAGTACTTC.

The V gene is TRBV18, the J gene TRBJ2-5; perhaps TRBD1 as D (6 bases). The end of the DNA aligns better with TRBJ2-1, so the J call may be wrong. Germline lookup yields CDR1 KGHSH and CDR2 LQKENI. The length of the CDR3 is 13 residues. CDR3 in amino acids: CASSPRGQLEQFF. As DNA, the CDR3 is TGTGCCAGCTCACCACGGGGACAACTTGAGCAGTTCTTC.

The J gene is TRBJ2-2, the V gene TRBV29-1; D is possibly TRBD1 (6 bases). Trimming shortened V by 7 bases and J by 7 bases, and 13 bases separated the two germline ends. This CDR3 is 12 amino acids long. Germline CDR1 reads SQVTM; CDR2 reads ANQGSEA. The CDR3 nucleotides are TGCAGCGCTCACAGGGAGCACGGGGAGCTGTTTTTT. Translating it yields CSAHREHGELFF.

This clonotype was detected a few times. The chain couples TRBV28 to TRBJ1-1, with unresolved D. The V and J ends lost 2 bases and 4 bases respectively, with 17 bases between them. The CDR3 totals 16 residues. The germline V gene encodes CDR1 MDHEN and CDR2 SYDVKM. The chain's CDR3 is CASSLIGQPGGTEAFF. The CDR3 coding sequence is TGTGCCAGCAGTTTAATCGGCCAGCCAGGTGGCACTGAAGCTTTCTTT.